This T cell receptor (beta chain) was profiled in a study of OX40 agonist ivuxolimab in advanced cancers. About the research overall: Every 2 weeks, patients got intravenous ivuxolimab at one of six dose levels (0.01-10 mg/kg). Notes on the study in general: Dosing at 0.1 to 3.0 mg/kg was accompanied by clonal expansion of CD4+ and CD8+ blood T cells by week 6. Relative to CD4+, CD8+ T cells held more expanded clones on average.

This clone came up many times. Antigen unknown. The germline V gene has CDR1 SGHVS and CDR2 FNYEAQ. This CDR3 contains 17 residues. J was trimmed by 7 bases and V by 2 bases; bases with no gene match: 6. Clones were read by immunoSEQ multiplex PCR, and TCRdb kept only the in-frame ones, dropping some. Of 15,000 to 25,000 clones listed, 75% to 85% are singletons. The clonotype originates from an adult with an advanced solid tumor such as melanoma, head and neck, liver or kidney cancer. The chain employs TRBV7-6 and TRBJ2-2; TRBD2 agrees at 14 bases. This material consisted of CD4+ or CD8+ T cells sorted from blood, taken in a trial of the OX40 agonist ivuxolimab. CDR3 in amino acids: CASSLPGTSGGHGELFF. In DNA, the CDR3 is TGTGCCAGCAGCTTACCAGGGACTAGCGGGGGCCACGGGGAGCTGTTTTTT.